The TCR beta chain described here comes from a study of T cell repertoires in cytomegalovirus infection. Overall study context: In public TCR beta signatures, there were indications of both CMV infection and matching HLA type. Study-level findings and limits: Adding up the frequency of public TCR beta families identified people who carried CMV plus the relevant HLA. The study found HLA-C-restricted CMV-specific TCR beta clonotypes dominating the ex vivo response.

This clonotype was seen many times. Its antigen is currently unknown. V lost 5 bases and J lost 2; bases outside the gene matches: 9. CDR1 is SGHTA and CDR2 is FQGNSA in the germline V gene. The CDR3 extends over 17 amino acids. TCRdb passed the reads through MiXCR, listing each CDR3 protein once. The sample includes tens of thousands of distinct CDR3 sequences, 3.5% to 4% seen only once; the top ten take about 22%. This clonotype was obtained from a human donor in good health (CMV status not recorded). Some clones in this sample may be carry-over from other donors' samples. The chain recombines TRBV7-2 with TRBJ2-1; 10 bases match TRBD1. The source material was PBMCs. In DNA form, the CDR3 reads TGTGCCAGCAGCCCAATCCTGGGACAGGGGACCTACAATGAGCAGTTCTTC. Its protein product is CASSPILGQGTYNEQFF.